This T cell receptor (beta chain) was documented in a study of blood T cell repertoires in COVID-19. At the level of the study: There were acute and convalescent COVID-19 samples, and they came from the United States, Italy and Spain.

For recovered donors of Cohort 3, there were two negative PCRs, clearance, or symptom resolution. V shed 3 bases, J shed 0 bases, and the junction held 9 bases outside the gene matches. There are 17 residues in the CDR3. Under the authors' procedure: From reference gene primer amplification, estimates of nucleated cell counts were derived. Assay: immunoSEQ multiplex PCR; the TCRdb copy retains only in-frame clones and omits some. V and J calls and clone size are those listed in that table; D and trimming were worked out from the DNA. The data show just over 300,000 clones, about nine tenths seen once.

V usage is TRBV5-3 and J usage is TRBJ1-2; 9 positions agree with TRBD1. TRBV5-3 is flagged as an ORF with uncertain function. The sequence came from a man aged 30-40 years who had recovered from COVID-19. Sequenced: PBMCs or T cells enriched from blood (not recorded which). The DNA of the CDR3 is TGTGCCAGAAGCTGGGACAGGGTGTGGGAAACTAACTATGGCTACACCTTC. It is translated as CARSWDRVWETNYGYTF.